Below are 12 T cell receptor beta chains sequenced from a single sample in a study of patients and donors after allogeneic stem cell transplantation. TCRdb ran MiXCR on the RT-PCR reads and lists one entry per CDR3 protein. In the table there are around 170,000 distinct CDR3 sequences, 20% to 25% of which are singletons. Sequencing was carried out using blood, either unsorted or a sorted T cell fraction (not recorded which). These receptors originate from a human donor who was either an allogeneic HSCT recipient or a stem cell or donor lymphocyte infusion donor (not recorded which). It is not recorded whose cells these are; they may come from a transplant donor.

The J gene is TRBJ2-4, the V gene TRBV7-2, with D possibly matching TRBD1 (6 bases). The CDR3 runs 20 residues. V lost 5 bases and J lost 0, with 26 bases in between. Germline V gives CDR1 SGHTA, CDR2 FQGNSA. The CDR3 nucleotides are TGTGCCAGCAGCCATGGTTGGACAGTCCAGGAATTCTTAGCCAAAAACATTCAGTACTTC. Protein: CASSHGWTVQEFLAKNIQYF.

The rearrangement uses TRBV7-2 and TRBJ2-1; the match to TRBD2 covers 8 bases. The CDR3 is 16 residues long. Trimming at V came to 1 base and at J to 6 bases, leaving 8 bases not matched to a gene. Germline CDR1 SGHTA, CDR2 FQGNSA. This chain's CDR3 is CASSLGASLAGNEQFF. DNA of the CDR3: TGTGCCAGCAGCTTAGGTGCTAGTCTAGCGGGCAATGAGCAGTTCTTC.

This chain joins TRBV21-1 and TRBJ2-7; TRBD2 is taken as the D call from the table, unchecked against the DNA. TRBV21-1 is given as a pseudogene. The CDR3 covers 12 residues. CDR3 sequence reads: CASSKGRYEQYF. Written as DNA, the CDR3 is TGTGCCAGCAGCAAAGGGAGGTACGAGCAGTACTTC.

The rearrangement joins TRBV6-1 to TRBJ2-7; 8 positions match TRBD1. The CDR3 runs 16 residues. With 7 bases clipped from V and 2 bases from J, the junction kept 13 bases outside the gene matches. From germline, CDR1 is MNHNS and CDR2 SASEGT. CDR3 bases: TGTGCCAGCACCCCATACCGGGACAGGAGGGCCTACGAGCAGTACTTC. It is translated as CASTPYRDRRAYEQYF.

The chain is built from TRBV5-1 and TRBJ1-2; D not resolved. Germline CDR1 SGHRS, CDR2 YFSETQ. The CDR3 totals 15 residues. Trimming stripped 0 bases from V and 7 bases from J, with 16 bases between. CDR3 protein: CASSLVLSGPGGYTF. For the CDR3, the DNA is TGCGCCAGCAGCTTGGTTTTGTCGGGTCCGGGTGGCTACACCTTC.

This clonotype was seen more than once but under ten times. This sequence joins TRBV20-1 and TRBJ1-3, with TRBD1 identical over 10 bases. Germline V gene sequence: CDR1 DFQATT, CDR2 SNEGSKA (reference sequence). Trimming at V came to 3 bases and at J to 6 bases, leaving 2 bases not matched to a gene. The CDR3 is 13 amino acids. CDR3 nucleotides: TGCAGTGCTAGGGGACAGGGGATAAACACCATATATTTT. Translating it yields CSARGQGINTIYF.

V is TRBV3-1 and J is TRBJ2-5; weak D call: TRBD1 (5 bases). Trimming stripped 3 bases from V and 3 bases from J, with 8 bases between. Germline CDR1 is LGHDT and CDR2 is YNNKEL (reference sequence). CDR3 length: 13 amino acids. The CDR3 DNA follows: TGTGCCAGCAGCCAGACAGAAGAAGAGACCCAGTACTTC. It is translated as CASSQTEEETQYF.

This clonotype was counted many times. DNA of the CDR3: TGCGCCAGCAGCGAGAGCCGGGACAGGGGCTCTGGAAACACCATATATTTT. Its protein product is CASSESRDRGSGNTIYF. The V call is TRBV4-1, the J call TRBJ1-3; 10 bases line up with TRBD1. Germline trimming cut 5 bases from V and 0 bases from J; bases unmatched to any gene: 7. Germline V gene sequence: CDR1 MGHRA, CDR2 YSYEKL. The CDR3 runs 17 residues.

The chain combines TRBV12-3 or TRBV12-4 with TRBJ1-5; D is uncertain. V was pared by 4 bases and J by 1 base, with 8 bases between. The CDR3 is 14 residues long. The CDR3 region has the DNA TGTGCCAGCAGTTCTCGGTTGAGCAATCAGCCCCAGCATTTT. Its protein is CASSSRLSNQPQHF.

The chain links TRBV20-1 to TRBJ1-3; D not certain. The CDR3 totals 13 residues. Germline V CDR1 and CDR2: DFQATT, SNEGSKA (reference sequence). The V end lost 8 bases, the J end lost 4 bases, and 15 bases lay between the germline ends. CDR3 DNA: TGCAGTCCATTGCTAGCTCGGGGAAACACCATATATTTT. It codes for CSPLLARGNTIYF.

This clonotype was seen only a few times. The chain couples TRBV6-5 to TRBJ2-3; D is possibly TRBD1 or TRBD2 (5 bases each). This CDR3 has 16 residues. Germline V gene sequence: CDR1 MNHEY, CDR2 SVGAGI. Trimming shortened V by 0 bases and J by 4 bases, and 14 bases separated the two germline ends. The DNA of the CDR3 is TGTGCCAGCAGTTACTCTGAGGGGCTAGACCCAGATACGCAGTATTTT. This encodes CASSYSEGLDPDTQYF.

This chain connects TRBV10-3 to TRBJ2-3; 7 nucleotides line up with TRBD1. Germline V gene data show CDR1 as ENHRY and CDR2 as SYGVKD. With V trimmed by 5 bases and J by 0 bases, 2 bases remained unmatched. CDR3 length equals 14 residues. This CDR3 reads CAISPGQSTDTQYF. In nucleotides, the CDR3 is TGTGCCATCAGTCCGGGACAGAGCACAGATACGCAGTATTTT.